These 16 T cell receptor beta chains originate from one sample sequenced in a study of blood T cell repertoires in COVID-19 (dated by TCRdb to the early 2020s). Preparation of the library involved the immunoSEQ multiplex PCR assay. TCRdb stores this immuneACCESS table with in-frame sequences only. Part of the clones is absent; in the studies checked, under half of the shortfall reflects unresolved V genes, and no reason is known for the rest. This sample holds around 390,000 clones; around 87% were observed only once. Clones ranked in the top ten supply around 10% of the sample. The sample taken for sequencing was PBMCs or T cells enriched from blood (not recorded which). All receptors derive from a woman aged 50 to 60 who had recovered from COVID-19.

This chain joins TRBV28 and TRBJ1-6, with 11 positions matching TRBD1. Looked up from germline, CDR1 is MDHEN and CDR2 is SYDVKM. This CDR3 spans 19 amino acids. The V and J ends lost 4 bases and 0 bases, in that order; junction bases with no gene match: 8. For the CDR3, the DNA is TGTGCCAGCAGTTCCGGGACAGGGGGTTGGGGCTCCTATAATTCACCCCTCCACTTT. As protein: CASSSGTGGWGSYNSPLHF.

This clone was counted only a few times. This sequence joins TRBV2 and TRBJ1-4, with TRBD1 as a possible D gene (5 bases). The V end lost 6 bases, the J end lost 4 bases, and 15 bases lay between the germline ends. The CDR3 sequence is 15 residues long. The V gene's germline CDR1 is SNHLY and CDR2 FYNNEI. The CDR3 sequence is CASSLREGRNEKLFF. CDR3 DNA: TGTGCCAGCAGCCTCCGGGAGGGACGTAATGAAAAACTGTTTTTT.

J is TRBJ1-2 and V is TRBV13, with D unresolved. The germline CDR1 and CDR2 sequences are PRHDT and FYEKMQ (reference sequence). The CDR3 is 13 residues long. V lost 4 bases and J lost 2, with 8 bases in between. This chain's CDR3 is CASSSAVNYGYTF. The CDR3 DNA reads TGTGCCAGCAGCTCCGCGGTGAACTATGGCTACACCTTC.

The rearrangement uses TRBV4-1 and TRBJ1-5; D call uncertain. With 1 base removed from V and 3 bases from J, the gap between germline ends came to 10 bases. Germline-derived CDR1 and CDR2 are MGHRA and YSYEKL. The CDR3 contains 15 residues. CDR3 region: CASSQVSGINQPQHF. The CDR3 DNA is TGCGCCAGCAGCCAAGTATCCGGGATCAATCAGCCCCAGCATTTT.

The chain recombines TRBV7-9 with TRBJ1-1; D perhaps matches TRBD1 (6 bases). The germline CDR1 and CDR2 sequences are SEHNR and FQNEAQ (reference sequence). Deletions cut 4 bases from V and 6 bases from J, with 18 bases between. This CDR3 contains 15 residues. CDR3 in DNA: TGTGCCAGCAGCTCGCCGTCCACAGGGTCCGCTGAAGCTTTCTTT. Amino acid sequence: CASSSPSTGSAEAFF.

The chain joins TRBV19 to TRBJ2-3; 11 bases align to TRBD1. The ends lost 3 bases at V and 7 bases at J; junction bases unmatched: 3. The CDR3 is made up of 14 amino acids. Looked up from germline, CDR1 is LNHDA and CDR2 is SQIVND (reference sequence). The DNA of the CDR3 is TGTGCCAGTAGTATTGGACAGGGGGCGAATACGCAGTATTTT. Amino acids: CASSIGQGANTQYF.

The chain combines TRBV6-5 with TRBJ2-3, with 8 bases lining up with TRBD1. Trimming cost V 7 bases and J 1 base; bases outside gene matches: 7. In germline, CDR1 is MNHEY, CDR2 SVGAGI. This CDR3 has 15 residues. CDR3 protein: CASKLRGQGTDTQYF. CDR3 nucleotides: TGTGCCAGCAAACTCAGGGGGCAAGGCACAGATACGCAGTATTTT.

This clone has just a few counts. CDR3 sequence: CASRSGGYYGYTF. CDR3 in DNA: TGTGCCAGCAGGAGTGGGGGGTACTATGGCTACACCTTC. The V gene is TRBV28, the J gene TRBJ1-2, with TRBD1 as a possible D gene (5 bases). The CDR3 has 13 amino acids. Germline CDR1 and CDR2: MDHEN and SYDVKM. V lost 6 bases, J lost 3 bases, and 11 bases lay in between.

This chain joins TRBV4-2 and TRBJ1-2; 7 positions agree with TRBD1. V shed 3 bases, J shed 5 bases, and the junction held 9 bases outside the gene matches. Germline V gene lookup returns CDR1 LGHNA and CDR2 YNFKEQ. The CDR3 consists of 15 residues. The CDR3: CASSQNDRERYGYTF. The DNA of the CDR3 is TGTGCCAGCAGCCAGAACGACAGGGAGAGGTATGGCTACACCTTC.

The chain is built from TRBV3-1 (or the pseudogene TRBV3-2) and TRBJ1-2; no definite D call. CDR1 and CDR2 (germline): LGHDT, YNNKEL (reference sequence). CDR3 length: 13 residues. Trimming took off 0 bases at V and 5 bases at J, with 7 bases between the two ends. CDR3 amino acids: CASSQEQSYGYTF. The CDR3 DNA follows: TGTGCCAGCAGCCAAGAACAGAGTTATGGCTACACCTTC.

The gene calls are TRBV19 and TRBJ2-7, with TRBD2 matching over 7 bases. Germline assignment: CDR1 LNHDA and CDR2 SQIVND (reference sequence). CDR3 size: 14 residues. Germline trimming cut 5 bases from V and 4 bases from J; bases unmatched to any gene: 8. The CDR3 nucleotides read TGTGCCAGTAGTTTGCGGGGGATGGTGTACGAGCAGTACTTC. It specifies CASSLRGMVYEQYF.

The V gene is TRBV5-4, the J gene TRBJ2-1; 7 bases match TRBD1. Trimming at V came to 4 bases and at J to 7 bases, leaving 11 bases not matched to a gene. The CDR3 runs to 15 residues. Germline CDR1 is SGHNT and CDR2 is YYREEE (reference sequence). The CDR3: CASSKTIQGMNEQFF. The CDR3 nucleotides read TGTGCCAGCAGCAAAACAATACAGGGGATGAATGAGCAGTTCTTC.

The rearrangement uses TRBV15 and TRBJ1-4; D perhaps matches TRBD1 (6 bases). The V and J ends lost 0 bases and 5 bases respectively, with 16 bases between them. The CDR3 consists of 17 residues. CDR1 is LNHNV and CDR2 is YYDKDF in the germline V gene (reference sequence). Written as DNA, the CDR3 is TGTGCCACCAGCAGAGATCCTTTGCGGGGGCCAAATGAAAAACTGTTTTTT. This translates into CATSRDPLRGPNEKLFF.

The gene calls are TRBV7-9 and TRBJ2-3; 10 positions agree with TRBD1. Germline CDR1 is SEHNR and CDR2 is FQNEAQ (reference sequence). There are 14 residues in the CDR3. Unmatched junction bases numbered 4, after V lost 6 bases and J lost 4 bases. CDR3: CASRGQGFSDTQYF. The CDR3 DNA is TGTGCCAGCAGGGGACAGGGGTTTTCAGATACGCAGTATTTT.

The chain's CDR3 is CASRGEVTEAFF. CDR3 DNA: TGCGCCAGCAGAGGGGAGGTGACTGAAGCTTTCTTT. The rearrangement links TRBV5-1 to TRBJ1-1, with a tentative D call TRBD1 (5 bases). V lost 5 bases and J lost 5, with 10 bases in between. The CDR3 extends over 12 amino acids. The V gene's germline CDR1 is SGHRS and CDR2 YFSETQ.

CDR3: CASSFGRGTEAFF. CDR3 bases: TGTGCCAGCAGCTTCGGTCGGGGCACTGAAGCTTTCTTT. V is TRBV7-2 and J is TRBJ1-1; no clear D gene. The CDR3 covers 13 residues. Trimming pared 3 bases from V and 4 bases from J, leaving 9 bases between. Looked up from germline, CDR1 is SGHTA and CDR2 is FQGNSA. The full variable domain, its missing parts supplied by reference TRBV7-2 and TRBJ1-1, is GAGVSQSPSNKVTEKGKDVELRCDPISGHTALYWYRQSLGQGLEFLIYFQGNSAPDKSGLPSDRFSAERTGGSVSTLTIQRTQQEDSAVYLCASSFGRGTEAFFGQGTRLTVV.